Listed below are T cell receptor beta chains from one sample, sequenced in a study of shared clonotypes between healthy human individuals. This table comes from immunoSEQ multiplex PCR, and its TCRdb copy is limited to in-frame clones, with some not included. In the table there are approximately 97,000 clones, under 70% of which are singletons. The specimen was memory CD8+ T cells sorted from blood. All receptors derive from a man aged 30-40 years in good health. Both conserved end residues are part of each CDR3. A D gene is named only where the DNA matches it firmly. Size tells how often a clone was seen (once, few, many) or the class of an expanded clone, and some rows leave it out.

-	-	TRBV9	TRBJ1-4	TGTGCCAGCAGCTTCAGACAAAAGCCAACAACTAATGAAAAACTGTTTTTT	CASSFRQKPTTNEKLFF
many	-	TRBV7-9	TRBJ2-3	TGTGCCAGCAGCTTAGTGGTAGCGGGCACAGATACGCAGTATTTT	CASSLVVAGTDTQYF
-	TRBD2	TRBV2	TRBJ2-1	TGTGCCAGCAGCACCGGGACTAGCGGGAGTTGGTACAATGAGCAGTTCTTC	CASSTGTSGSWYNEQFF
-	-	TRBV7-3	TRBJ2-2	TGTGCCAGCAGCTTAGAGAGAGATAACACCGGGGAGCTGTTTTTT	CASSLERDNTGELFF
few	-	TRBV11-2	TRBJ2-7	TGTGCCAGCAGCTACCATGACGGCTACGAGCAGTACTTC	CASSYHDGYEQYF
-	TRBD2	TRBV6-1	TRBJ2-1	TGTGCCAGCATTACCAGCGGGAGACCCAATGAGCAGTTCTTC	CASITSGRPNEQFF
few	TRBD1	TRBV4-3	TRBJ1-5	TGCGCCAGCAGCCAAGGGACAGGGAGTTTCGATAGCAATCAGCCCCAGCATTTT	CASSQGTGSFDSNQPQHF
-	TRBD1	TRBV5-1	TRBJ2-3	TGCGCCAGCAGCTTGGGCCCGTGGGCCCCGGGACAGACCACAGATACGCAGTATTTT	CASSLGPWAPGQTTDTQYF
-	-	TRBV5-1	TRBJ1-4	TGCGCCAGCAGCTTGGGCAGGGATGCAACTAATGAAAAACTGTTTTTT	CASSLGRDATNEKLFF
few	TRBD2	TRBV7-8	TRBJ2-7	TGTGCCAGCAGCTTAGTTCGGGGTAGCGGGCGGTACGAGCAGTACTTC	CASSLVRGSGRYEQYF
-	-	TRBV9	TRBJ1-2	TGTGCCAGCAGCGTAGTACCCGAACCATCTACAGGGGGCTACACCTTC	CASSVVPEPSTGGYTF